The rows below give T cell receptor beta chains drawn from one sample of a study of regulatory T cells in long-lasting Graves disease. TCRdb analysed the multiplex PCR reads with MiXCR anew, one entry per CDR3 protein. The sample shows about 520,000 distinct CDR3 sequences, about 12% of them seen only once. This same sample was also part of a study on T cells in Graves' hyperthyroidism and ophthalmopathy.

The sequences come from peripheral blood mononuclear cells (PBMCs), collected at new diagnosis, from a patient treated with antithyroid drugs. The receptor set was obtained from a woman in her twenties or thirties with Graves disease. CDR3s include the opening cysteine and the closing phenylalanine or tryptophan. The D gene is left open where the match is weak. For some rows the clone size is stated as once, few or many, or as a class when expanded; others skip it.

v_call: TRBV5-1; d_call: TRBD2; cdr3_length: 15; j_call: TRBJ2-1; clone_size: many; cdr3_aa: CASSISGSDYNEQFF; cdr3_nt: TGCGCCAGCAGCATCAGCGGGAGCGATTACAATGAGCAGTTCTTC
v_call: TRBV18; d_call: TRBD1; cdr3_length: 18; j_call: TRBJ2-5; clone_size: many; cdr3_aa: CASSRDRVHPIFQETQYF; cdr3_nt: TGTGCCAGCTCACGCGACAGGGTCCACCCGATCTTCCAAGAGACCCAGTACTTC
v_call: TRBV27; d_call: .; cdr3_length: 17; j_call: TRBJ2-1; clone_size: few; cdr3_aa: CASIRSLQGVGYNEQFF; cdr3_nt: TGTGCCAGCATAAGGAGTCTCCAGGGTGTCGGCTACAATGAGCAGTTCTTC
v_call: TRBV20-1; d_call: TRBD1; cdr3_length: 12; j_call: TRBJ2-1; clone_size: .; cdr3_aa: CSATGDRNEQFF; cdr3_nt: TGCAGTGCCACCGGGGACAGGAATGAGCAGTTCTTC
v_call: TRBV27; d_call: TRBD1; cdr3_length: 16; j_call: TRBJ1-3; clone_size: many; cdr3_aa: CASSFRGTGSGNTIYF; cdr3_nt: TGTGCCAGCAGCTTCCGGGGGACAGGCTCTGGAAACACCATATATTTT
v_call: TRBV29-1; d_call: .; cdr3_length: 12; j_call: TRBJ1-1; clone_size: many; cdr3_aa: CSVHRQDTEAFF; cdr3_nt: TGCAGCGTCCACCGACAGGACACTGAAGCTTTCTTT
v_call: TRBV6-1; d_call: .; cdr3_length: 15; j_call: TRBJ1-1; clone_size: many; cdr3_aa: CASSSSWGGNTEAFF; cdr3_nt: TGTGCCAGCAGCTCCAGTTGGGGAGGGAACACTGAAGCTTTCTTT
v_call: TRBV5-1; d_call: .; cdr3_length: 15; j_call: TRBJ2-5; clone_size: .; cdr3_aa: CASSPGGTEAETQYF; cdr3_nt: TGCGCCAGCAGCCCTGGGGGGACAGAGGCGGAGACCCAGTACTTC
v_call: TRBV28; d_call: .; cdr3_length: 18; j_call: TRBJ2-2; clone_size: many; cdr3_aa: CASSHRGGVLANTGELFF; cdr3_nt: TGTGCCAGCAGCCATAGGGGGGGAGTCCTCGCGAACACCGGGGAGCTGTTTTTT
v_call: TRBV4-3; d_call: .; cdr3_length: 15; j_call: TRBJ2-1; clone_size: few; cdr3_aa: CASSPATSSYNEQFF; cdr3_nt: TGCGCCAGCAGCCCCGCCACGAGCTCCTACAATGAGCAGTTCTTC
v_call: TRBV12-3/TRBV12-4; d_call: TRBD2; cdr3_length: 17; j_call: TRBJ2-3; clone_size: many; cdr3_aa: CASKPGGPGWDTDTQYF; cdr3_nt: TGTGCCAGCAAACCGGGAGGGCCTGGATGGGACACAGATACGCAGTATTTT
v_call: TRBV5-1; d_call: .; cdr3_length: 15; j_call: TRBJ2-7; clone_size: .; cdr3_aa: CASSLGWGNDDEQYF; cdr3_nt: TGCGCCAGCAGCTTGGGTTGGGGAAACGATGACGAGCAGTACTTC
v_call: TRBV11-2; d_call: .; cdr3_length: 15; j_call: TRBJ2-1; clone_size: many; cdr3_aa: CASSLVPTRRNEQFF; cdr3_nt: TGTGCCAGCAGCTTAGTTCCTACCCGAAGGAATGAGCAGTTCTTC
v_call: TRBV5-4; d_call: .; cdr3_length: 15; j_call: TRBJ1-1; clone_size: .; cdr3_aa: CASSLAKRGRVKAFF; cdr3_nt: TGTGCCAGCAGCTTGGCCAAGAGGGGCAGGGTGAAAGCTTTCTTT
v_call: TRBV15; d_call: .; cdr3_length: 15; j_call: TRBJ2-7; clone_size: .; cdr3_aa: CVTSRDIEWTYEQYF; cdr3_nt: TGTGTCACCAGCAGAGATATCGAGTGGACCTACGAGCAGTACTTC
v_call: TRBV2; d_call: TRBD2; cdr3_length: 13; j_call: TRBJ2-5; clone_size: many; cdr3_aa: CASSVPGGETQYF; cdr3_nt: TGTGCCAGCAGTGTTCCGGGGGGAGAGACCCAGTACTTC
v_call: TRBV9; d_call: .; cdr3_length: 14; j_call: TRBJ1-2; clone_size: few; cdr3_aa: CASSVGMGPNGYTF; cdr3_nt: TGTGCCAGCAGCGTAGGTATGGGGCCGAATGGCTACACCTTC
v_call: TRBV15; d_call: TRBD1; cdr3_length: 15; j_call: TRBJ2-7; clone_size: few; cdr3_aa: CATSRVRTGVSEQYF; cdr3_nt: TGTGCCACCAGCAGAGTCCGGACAGGGGTTTCCGAGCAGTACTTC
v_call: TRBV5-1; d_call: .; cdr3_length: 15; j_call: TRBJ2-7; clone_size: .; cdr3_aa: CASSLVGGQDYEQYF; cdr3_nt: TGCGCCAGCAGCCTGGTGGGGGGGCAGGACTACGAGCAGTACTTC
v_call: TRBV10-3; d_call: .; cdr3_length: 14; j_call: TRBJ2-1; clone_size: many; cdr3_aa: CAIRHDSSYNEQFF; cdr3_nt: TGTGCCATCAGACACGACAGCTCCTACAATGAGCAGTTCTTC
v_call: TRBV3-1; d_call: .; cdr3_length: 11; j_call: TRBJ2-1; clone_size: many; cdr3_aa: CASSQAAEQFF; cdr3_nt: TGTGCCAGCAGCCAGGCGGCTGAGCAGTTCTTC
v_call: TRBV7-2; d_call: .; cdr3_length: 15; j_call: TRBJ2-7; clone_size: few; cdr3_aa: CASTLHRQETYEQYF; cdr3_nt: TGTGCCAGCACCCTCCACCGACAGGAAACCTACGAGCAGTACTTC
v_call: TRBV7-9; d_call: .; cdr3_length: 15; j_call: TRBJ2-1; clone_size: many; cdr3_aa: CASSLAVWSYNEQFF; cdr3_nt: TGTGCCAGCAGCTTAGCGGTCTGGTCCTACAATGAGCAGTTCTTC
v_call: TRBV6-2/TRBV6-3; d_call: .; cdr3_length: 17; j_call: TRBJ2-1; clone_size: .; cdr3_aa: CASSRPRGDLRYNEQFF; cdr3_nt: TGTGCCAGCAGCCGACCCCGTGGGGACCTCCGCTACAATGAGCAGTTCTTC
v_call: TRBV14; d_call: .; cdr3_length: 15; j_call: TRBJ1-1; clone_size: many; cdr3_aa: CASSPQGRKNTEAFF; cdr3_nt: TGTGCCAGCAGCCCACAGGGTCGCAAGAACACTGAAGCTTTCTTT